The TCR beta chain described here comes from a study of T cell repertoires in cytomegalovirus infection. Study-level background: Peptides in the study included HLA-C-restricted and HLA-B-restricted CMV epitopes. Indications came from public TCR beta signatures; they pointed to CMV infection and to a matching HLA type.

This CDR3 comprises 18 residues. From germline, CDR1 is SGHVS and CDR2 FQNEAQ. V shed 2 bases and J 2 bases; nucleotides not matched to a gene: 12. Details on this clonotype: Its antigen is not identified.

TCRdb ran MiXCR on the reads and lists one entry per CDR3 protein. Of 100,000 to 150,000 distinct CDR3 sequences listed, about 32% were seen once; the top ten hold about 54%. Study findings and constraints: Cumulated frequencies of public TCR beta families served to identify carriers of CMV plus the relevant HLA.

The specimen was CD8+ T cells from cultured PBMCs, collected from culture after CMV antigen stimulation. The sequence was obtained from a human donor in good health (CMV status not recorded). Some clones in this sample may be carry-over from other donors' samples. The chain recombines TRBV7-8 with TRBJ1-5, with TRBD1 matching 7 bases. CDR3 bases: TGTGCCAGCAGCTTAAGGGACAGTGATATCGTGGGCAATCAGCCCCAGCATTTT. It translates to CASSLRDSDIVGNQPQHF.